The 13 T cell receptor beta chains below were found in one sample sequenced in a study of beta chain features in type 1 diabetes (dated by TCRdb to 2017 to 2018). Overall study results and their limits: A moderate but significant shortening of TCRB CDR3 length was observed in type 1 diabetes patients in all four CD4+ subsets.

Their recognized antigens are unknown. The library was made by the immunoSEQ multiplex PCR assay. The entire isolated RNA was reverse transcribed using the High Capacity cDNA Reverse Transcription Kit, and thus expressed TCRB transcripts were sequenced. Drawn from immuneACCESS, this table holds only the in-frame rearrangements with V and J called that TCRdb kept. Clones are partly lost; checked studies trace under half to an unresolved V gene and leave the rest unexplained. Recorded for this sample are about 370,000 clones; around a tenth of them occurred a single time. The ten largest clones take up around 0.66% of the sample. Sample: central memory CD4+ T cells from blood. The source of these receptors is a young man with type 1 diabetes.

CDR3 sequence reads: CASGLVAGGNEQFF. The DNA for the CDR3 is TGTGCTAGTGGTTTAGTAGCGGGAGGGAATGAGCAGTTCTTC. The chain is built from TRBV12-5 and TRBJ2-1, with 11 bases fitting TRBD2. From germline, CDR1 is LGHNT and CDR2 FRNRAP. Losses at the gene ends were 3 bases for V and 7 bases for J; bases not matched to a gene: 2. The CDR3 is 14 amino acids.

This clone was picked up one time. The CDR3 is CASSLLGHNYGYTF. The CDR3 DNA reads as TGCGCCAGCAGCTTATTAGGGCACAACTATGGCTACACCTTC. The chain uses TRBV5-1 and TRBJ1-2, with D uncertain. Between the trimmed V and J ends, which lost 2 bases and 2 bases, there was a span of 10 bases. Germline V gives CDR1 SGHRS, CDR2 YFSETQ. The CDR3 has 14 residues.

This clone was counted ten times or more. The chain recombines TRBV28 with TRBJ2-7; D may be TRBD1 or TRBD2 (5 bases each). Trimming pared 3 bases from V and 2 bases from J, leaving 11 bases between. The length of the CDR3 is 14 residues. Germline V gene lookup returns CDR1 MDHEN and CDR2 SYDVKM. The CDR3 DNA follows: TGTGCCAGCAGTTTCAGGGAGCGGACCTACGAGCAGTACTTC. Its protein product is CASSFRERTYEQYF.

This clone has ten or more counts. The chain is built from TRBV5-4 and TRBJ1-1, with a weak D call TRBD1 (5 bases). Germline V gene sequence: CDR1 SGHNT, CDR2 YYREEE (reference sequence). CDR3 length: 14 residues. Trimming pared 3 bases from V and 3 bases from J, leaving 12 bases between. In DNA form, the CDR3 reads TGTGCCAGCAGCTCCCAGGGAGAGGACACTGAAGCTTTCTTT. It codes for CASSSQGEDTEAFF.

This clone was seen a handful of times. V is TRBV7-3 and J is TRBJ2-1; TRBD2 is a possible D gene (6 bases). V was shortened by 5 bases and J by 4 bases, with 18 bases between the two germline ends. Germline V gives CDR1 SGHTA, CDR2 FQGTGA. The CDR3 has 16 amino acids. The CDR3 coding sequence is TGTGCCAGCAGCCCCTCTGGAGCGGGCGGGTACAATGAGCAGTTCTTC. Translated: CASSPSGAGGYNEQFF.

This clone was counted a few times. The V gene is TRBV5-4, the J gene TRBJ1-1; the D gene is possibly TRBD1 (6 bases). The V gene's germline CDR1 is SGHNT and CDR2 YYREEE (reference sequence). V was pared by 6 bases and J by 4 bases, with 22 bases between. CDR3 length equals 16 residues. This CDR3 is CASTPSANRDTTEAFF. The CDR3 nucleotides are TGTGCCAGCACCCCCTCGGCCAACAGGGATACCACTGAAGCTTTCTTT.

This clone was recorded a few times. The chain recombines TRBV2 with TRBJ2-3; D ambiguous. V lost 6 bases to trimming and J lost 4 bases, with 14 bases between them. Germline CDR1 reads SNHLY; CDR2 reads FYNNEI. This CDR3 is built from 14 residues. The CDR3 region is CASSLVGTPDTQYF. In DNA, the CDR3 is TGTGCCAGCAGCCTTGTAGGCACCCCAGATACGCAGTATTTT.

This clone showed up just a few times. The rearrangement uses TRBV7-2 and TRBJ2-3; D possibly corresponds to TRBD2 (5 bases). This CDR3 has 15 amino acids. V lost 5 bases and J 4 bases, leaving 16 bases between the germline ends. The germline CDR1 and CDR2 sequences are SGHTA and FQGNSA. CDR3 coding DNA: TGTGCCAGCAGCCTCGCGGGCCTCCGGGCAGATACGCAGTATTTT. Protein product: CASSLAGLRADTQYF.

The chain has TRBV2 and TRBJ1-1, with 8 bases fitting TRBD1. J gave up 6 bases and V 5 bases, and 8 bases lay outside the gene matches. The CDR3 has 14 residues. Germline V gene sequence: CDR1 SNHLY, CDR2 FYNNEI. The CDR3 region has the DNA TGTGCCAGCAGTCTCACAGGGGGTCGGGCTGAAGCTTTCTTT. Protein: CASSLTGGRAEAFF.

The chain recombines TRBV7-9 with TRBJ2-1; no clear D gene. Germline V lookup: CDR1 SEHNR, CDR2 FQNEAQ (reference sequence). V gave up 3 bases and J gave up 11 bases, with 14 bases separating them. The CDR3 consists of 13 residues. DNA of the CDR3: TGTGCCAGCAGCTTTTCGTTGGTCATTAAGCAGTTCTTC. This translates into CASSFSLVIKQFF.

This chain links TRBV7-2 with TRBJ2-2, with 8 bases matching TRBD2. The V and J ends lost 4 bases and 11 bases, in that order; junction bases with no gene match: 9. CDR1 and CDR2 from the germline V gene are SGHTA and FQGNSA. This CDR3 region has 14 residues. In DNA, the CDR3 is TGTGCCAGCAGCTCGTACGGGGGGGACGGAGAGCTGTTTTTT. It encodes CASSSYGGDGELFF.

This clone was counted only a few times. The chain links TRBV9 to TRBJ2-5; D is ambiguous. This CDR3 region has 13 residues. The germline V and J ends were trimmed by 2 bases and 2 bases, with 7 bases remaining between them. CDR1 and CDR2 (germline): SGDLS, YYNGEE. The CDR3 protein is CASSVLEQETQYF. For the CDR3, the DNA is TGTGCCAGCAGCGTCCTAGAACAAGAGACCCAGTACTTC.

This clone has only a few counts. The chain joins TRBV7-9 to TRBJ2-7; 7 nucleotides align to TRBD2. The CDR3 is made up of 14 amino acids. Per the germline V gene, CDR1 is SEHNR and CDR2 is FQNEAQ (reference sequence). The junction had 9 bases not matched to a gene; V was cut back by 5 bases and J by 5 bases. The CDR3 protein is CASSHLRRGNEQYF. CDR3 coding DNA: TGTGCCAGCAGCCACCTCCGGCGGGGGAACGAGCAGTACTTC. Looking up the rest from reference TRBV7-9 and TRBJ2-7 gives the full variable domain: DTGVSQNPRHKITKRGQNVTFRCDPISEHNRLYWYRQTLGQGPEFLTYFQNEAQLEKSRLLSDRFSAERPKGSFSTLEIQRTEQGDSAMYLCASSHLRRGNEQYFGPGTRLTVT.